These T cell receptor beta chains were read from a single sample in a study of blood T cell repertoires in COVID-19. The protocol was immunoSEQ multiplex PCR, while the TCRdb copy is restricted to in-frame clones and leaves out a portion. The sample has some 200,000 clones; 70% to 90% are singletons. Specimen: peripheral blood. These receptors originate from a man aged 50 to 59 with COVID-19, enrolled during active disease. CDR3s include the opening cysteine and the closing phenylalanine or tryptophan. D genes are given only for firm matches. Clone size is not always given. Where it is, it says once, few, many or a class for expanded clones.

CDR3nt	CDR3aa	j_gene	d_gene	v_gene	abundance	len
TGTGCCAGCAGCCCTGGTCTCGGCAGGAATTATTCACCCCTCCACTTT	CASSPGLGRNYSPLHF	TRBJ1-6	NA	TRBV3-1/TRBV3-2	NA	16
TGTGCCAGCAGCTTAGTACAGGGGATGAGCTACGAGCAGTACTTC	CASSLVQGMSYEQYF	TRBJ2-7	TRBD1	TRBV7-8	NA	15
TGTGCCAGCAGTGACTCCGAGGGAGGCACAGATACGCAGTATTTT	CASSDSEGGTDTQYF	TRBJ2-3	NA	TRBV6-4	NA	15
TGTGCCAGCAGCCCTGGACTAGCGGGAGTTGGCCGCACCTACAATGAGCAGTTCTTC	CASSPGLAGVGRTYNEQFF	TRBJ2-1	TRBD2	TRBV11-2	NA	19
TGTGCCAGCAGTTCGAAGGGGGCGGTTCGGGAAAAACTGTTTTTT	CASSSKGAVREKLFF	TRBJ1-4	TRBD1	TRBV25-1	NA	15
TGTGCCAGTAGTATACGCCAATGGGGCACTGGAAACACCATATATTTT	CASSIRQWGTGNTIYF	TRBJ1-3	NA	TRBV19	NA	16
TGTGCCAGCACGGCTAGCGGGACGGCCCAAGAGACCCAGTACTTC	CASTASGTAQETQYF	TRBJ2-5	TRBD2	TRBV6-6	NA	15
TGTGCCAGTAGTATGGGACAGGTTTACAATGAGCAGTTCTTC	CASSMGQVYNEQFF	TRBJ2-1	TRBD1	TRBV19	NA	14
TGCGCCAGCAGCTTGGTTCCGGGAAGGGCAGGCAATGAGCAGTTCTTC	CASSLVPGRAGNEQFF	TRBJ2-1	NA	TRBV5-1	NA	16
TGTGCCATCAGGGACAGGGTTGGTGCTAGCACAGATACGCAGTATTTT	CAIRDRVGASTDTQYF	TRBJ2-3	TRBD1	TRBV10-3	NA	16
TGTGCCAGTAGTATTGGAGGCGTCCTGACTTTC	CASSIGGVLTF	TRBJ2-6	NA	TRBV19	few	11
TGTGCCAGCAGCCAGCCCGAAACGGGACTAGCGGGGGGGCCGTGGGAAGAGACCCAGTACTTC	CASSQPETGLAGGPWEETQYF	TRBJ2-5	TRBD2	TRBV4-2	NA	21
TGTGCCAGCAGCCAAGATTTTTGGACAGGGGGCAGGTATGGCTACACCTTC	CASSQDFWTGGRYGYTF	TRBJ1-2	TRBD1	TRBV3-1/TRBV3-2	NA	17
TGTGCCAGCAAAGAATCCGGGACAGAGCACTACGAGCAGTACTTC	CASKESGTEHYEQYF	TRBJ2-7	TRBD1	TRBV6-5	NA	15
TGTGCCAGCAGTTTATTGTGGGAGCGAGACACCGGGGAGCTGTTTTTT	CASSLLWERDTGELFF	TRBJ2-2	NA	TRBV27	NA	16
TGTGCCAGCAGTTTTACGGACGAGCAGTACTTC	CASSFTDEQYF	TRBJ2-7	NA	TRBV6-6	NA	11
TGTGCCACCAGTGATTTGCGCGGGAGCACAGATACGCAGTATTTT	CATSDLRGSTDTQYF	TRBJ2-3	NA	TRBV24-1	NA	15
TGTGCCAGCAGTGAAGCGCAGAGGAATCGGGGAACTGAAGCTTTCTTT	CASSEAQRNRGTEAFF	TRBJ1-1	NA	TRBV6-1	NA	16
TGCGCCAGCAGCTTGGTAACAGGACCTACTAACTATGGCTACACCTTC	CASSLVTGPTNYGYTF	TRBJ1-2	NA	TRBV5-1	NA	16
TGTGCCACCAGCAGACCCGGCCCCTCAGGGATCAATGAGCAGTTCTTC	CATSRPGPSGINEQFF	TRBJ2-1	NA	TRBV15	NA	16
TGTGCCAGTAGTACTCCGGGACAGGGGACCTACGAGCAGTACTTC	CASSTPGQGTYEQYF	TRBJ2-7	TRBD1	TRBV19	NA	15
TGTGCCAGCCAAGACACGTACTACGAGCAGTACTTC	CASQDTYYEQYF	TRBJ2-7	NA	TRBV2	NA	12
TGTGCCAGCGGTCGACAGGGGGCGAAGTACTTC	CASGRQGAKYF	TRBJ2-7	TRBD1	TRBV13	NA	11
TGTGCCAGTAGCGGCACAGACTACAATGAGCAGTTCTTC	CASSGTDYNEQFF	TRBJ2-1	NA	TRBV6-2/TRBV6-3	many	13
TGTGCCAGCAGCGTTCGGGACAGGGGGCCCGGTGGCTACACCTTC	CASSVRDRGPGGYTF	TRBJ1-2	TRBD1	TRBV9	NA	15
TGTGCCAGCATTGGGACAGTTGCCACCGGGGAGCTGTTTTTT	CASIGTVATGELFF	TRBJ2-2	TRBD1	TRBV6-5	NA	14
TGTGCCAGCTCACCACCTCAGGGGGCTGCGATCCACGAGCAGTACTTC	CASSPPQGAAIHEQYF	TRBJ2-7	TRBD1	TRBV18	NA	16
TGTGCCAGCAGTTATAAGGGGGTATCAGATACGCAGTATTTT	CASSYKGVSDTQYF	TRBJ2-3	NA	TRBV6-5	NA	14
TGTGCCAGCAGACTTCATTCGGACAGGACCTACGAGCAGTACTTC	CASRLHSDRTYEQYF	TRBJ2-7	TRBD1	TRBV6-5	few	15
TGCGCCAGCAGCTCGGAAGGCGGGGTGGGGGGCTCCTACAATGAGCAGTTCTTC	CASSSEGGVGGSYNEQFF	TRBJ2-1	NA	TRBV5-1	once	18
TGTGCCAGCAGCCAGACAGGGGACTATGGCTACACCTTC	CASSQTGDYGYTF	TRBJ1-2	TRBD1	TRBV7-3	NA	13
TGTGCCAGCAGCGGAACAGGGTTCAGCGGTGGCTACACCTTC	CASSGTGFSGGYTF	TRBJ1-2	NA	TRBV9	NA	14
TGTGCCAGTAGAACAGGTGAATACTATGGCTACACCTTC	CASRTGEYYGYTF	TRBJ1-2	NA	TRBV19	NA	13
TGTGCCAGCAGAGACCGGGACTCTAATGAAAAACTGTTTTTT	CASRDRDSNEKLFF	TRBJ1-4	NA	TRBV27	NA	14
TGTGCCTGGAGTGTTTCAGGGGCCAATAACTATGGCTACACCTTC	CAWSVSGANNYGYTF	TRBJ1-2	NA	TRBV30	NA	15
TGTGCCAGTAGTTCTTCGACTGGAAGCTCCTACGAGCAGTACTTC	CASSSSTGSSYEQYF	TRBJ2-7	NA	TRBV19	NA	15
TGTGCCAGCCTGCAGGGGAGCGGCAATCAGCCCCAGCATTTT	CASLQGSGNQPQHF	TRBJ1-5	NA	TRBV2	NA	14
TGTGCCAGTAGGACAGGGAACCACGAGCAGTACTTC	CASRTGNHEQYF	TRBJ2-7	TRBD1	TRBV19	NA	12
TGTGCCAGCAGCCTTAGAGGGGTGGACAGGGGGCCCGAGCAGTACTTC	CASSLRGVDRGPEQYF	TRBJ2-7	TRBD1	TRBV7-8	NA	16
TGCGCCAGCAGCATCAGGGATCCTAATGAAAAACTGTTTTTT	CASSIRDPNEKLFF	TRBJ1-4	NA	TRBV5-1	NA	14
TGTGCCAGCAGCTCTAGCGGGGTGCAGTATTTT	CASSSSGVQYF	TRBJ2-3	TRBD2	TRBV11-2	NA	11
TGTGCCAGCAGCTACAAGGGGGATGGCTACACCTTC	CASSYKGDGYTF	TRBJ1-2	NA	TRBV6-5	NA	12
TGTGCCAGCAGCAAGGAGGGGGCCCTCAATGAGCAGTTCTTC	CASSKEGALNEQFF	TRBJ2-1	NA	TRBV7-3	NA	14
TGTGCCAGCAGCTTAGACAGGGGAGAAACAGATACGCAGTATTTT	CASSLDRGETDTQYF	TRBJ2-3	NA	TRBV11-2	NA	15
TGTGCCAGTAGTATTGCCGGGGGCACCGGGGAGCTGTTTTTT	CASSIAGGTGELFF	TRBJ2-2	NA	TRBV19	NA	14